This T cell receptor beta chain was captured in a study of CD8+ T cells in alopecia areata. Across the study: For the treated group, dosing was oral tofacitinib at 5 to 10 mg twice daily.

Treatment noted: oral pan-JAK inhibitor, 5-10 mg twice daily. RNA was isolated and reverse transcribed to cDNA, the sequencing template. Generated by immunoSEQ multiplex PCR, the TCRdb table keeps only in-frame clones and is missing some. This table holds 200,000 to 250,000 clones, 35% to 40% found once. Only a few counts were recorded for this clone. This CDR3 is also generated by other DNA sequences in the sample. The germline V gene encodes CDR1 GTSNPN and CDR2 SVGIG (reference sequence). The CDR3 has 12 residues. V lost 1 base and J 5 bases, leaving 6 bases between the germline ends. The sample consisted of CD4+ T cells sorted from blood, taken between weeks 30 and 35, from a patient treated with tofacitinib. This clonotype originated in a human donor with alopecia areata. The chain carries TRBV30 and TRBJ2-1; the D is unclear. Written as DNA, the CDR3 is TGTGCCTGGAGTGGCCTTAACAATGAGCAGTTCTTC. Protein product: CAWSGLNNEQFF.